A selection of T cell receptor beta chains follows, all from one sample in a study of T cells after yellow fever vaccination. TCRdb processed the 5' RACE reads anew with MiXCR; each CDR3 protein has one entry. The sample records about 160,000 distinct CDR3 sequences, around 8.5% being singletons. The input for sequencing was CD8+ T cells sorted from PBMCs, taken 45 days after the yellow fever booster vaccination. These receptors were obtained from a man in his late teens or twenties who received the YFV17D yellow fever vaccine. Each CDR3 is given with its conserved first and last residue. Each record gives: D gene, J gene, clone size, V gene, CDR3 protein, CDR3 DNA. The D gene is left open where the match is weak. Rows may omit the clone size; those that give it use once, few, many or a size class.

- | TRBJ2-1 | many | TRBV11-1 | CASSSDLNNEQFF | TGTGCCAGCAGCTCGGACCTTAACAATGAGCAGTTCTTC
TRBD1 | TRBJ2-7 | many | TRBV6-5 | CASSYGQGPWEQYF | TGTGCCAGCAGTTACGGACAGGGGCCTTGGGAGCAGTACTTC
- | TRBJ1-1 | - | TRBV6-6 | CASRTDGGNAFF | TGTGCCAGCAGAACGGACGGAGGGAATGCTTTCTTT
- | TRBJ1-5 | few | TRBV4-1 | CASNEGWGLGQPQHF | TGCGCCAGCAACGAAGGTTGGGGGCTCGGTCAGCCCCAGCATTTT
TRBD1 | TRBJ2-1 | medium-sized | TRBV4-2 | CASSQDVGTGGHEQFF | TGTGCCAGCAGCCAAGATGTAGGGACAGGGGGGCATGAGCAGTTCTTC
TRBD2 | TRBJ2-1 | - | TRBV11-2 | CASSLVLAGADGENEQFF | TGTGCCAGCAGCTTAGTTTTAGCGGGGGCCGACGGGGAGAATGAGCAGTTCTTC
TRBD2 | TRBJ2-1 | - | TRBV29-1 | CSVELSGASYNEQFF | TGCAGCGTAGAGCTGAGCGGGGCGTCCTACAATGAGCAGTTCTTC
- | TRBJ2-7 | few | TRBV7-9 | CASSLPQGTGSEQYF | TGTGCCAGCAGCTTACCCCAGGGGACCGGGAGCGAGCAGTACTTC
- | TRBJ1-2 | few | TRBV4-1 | CASSQGGEGYGYTF | TGCGCCAGCAGCCAAGGGGGGGAGGGTTATGGCTACACCTTC
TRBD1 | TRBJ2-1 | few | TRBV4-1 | CASSHRAGDRVGNEQFF | TGCGCCAGCAGCCATCGCGCGGGGGACAGGGTGGGCAATGAGCAGTTCTTC
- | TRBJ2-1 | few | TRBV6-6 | CASSFRGVGEQFF | TGTGCCAGCAGTTTCCGAGGTGTTGGAGAGCAGTTCTTC
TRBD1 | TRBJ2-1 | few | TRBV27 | CASTPKSYRGVDEQFF | TGTGCCAGCACCCCCAAATCCTACAGGGGGGTCGATGAGCAGTTCTTC
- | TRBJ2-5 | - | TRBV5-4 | CASSLEGGRQETQYF | TGTGCCAGCAGCTTGGAAGGTGGGCGACAGGAGACCCAGTACTTC
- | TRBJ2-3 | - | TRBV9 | CASSVDLGSTDTQYF | TGTGCCAGCAGCGTAGATCTAGGGTCCACAGATACGCAGTATTTT
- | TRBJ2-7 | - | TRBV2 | CASKRGRYEQYF | TGTGCCAGCAAGAGGGGAAGGTACGAGCAGTACTTC
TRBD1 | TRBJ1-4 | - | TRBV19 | CASSGTGVGKLFF | TGTGCCAGTAGTGGGACAGGGGTGGGAAAACTGTTTTTT
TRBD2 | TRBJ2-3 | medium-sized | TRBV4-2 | CASSQDRAGGTDTQYF | TGTGCCAGCAGCCAAGATCGAGCGGGGGGCACAGATACGCAGTATTTT
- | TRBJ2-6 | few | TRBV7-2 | CASTLDIRSGANVLTF | TGTGCCAGCACCCTGGACATCCGCTCTGGGGCCAACGTCCTGACTTTC
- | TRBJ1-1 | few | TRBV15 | CATSSSEQAPAFF | TGTGCCACCAGTTCCAGTGAACAAGCTCCAGCTTTCTTT
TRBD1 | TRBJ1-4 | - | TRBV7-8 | CASSHHPDRGLRNEKLFF | TGTGCCAGCAGCCACCACCCCGACAGGGGGCTTAGGAATGAAAAACTGTTTTTT
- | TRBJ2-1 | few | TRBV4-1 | CASSQLNEQFF | TGCGCCAGCAGCCAACTGAATGAGCAGTTCTTC
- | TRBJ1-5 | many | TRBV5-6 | CASSQAGDDQPQHF | TGTGCCAGCAGCCAGGCAGGGGACGATCAGCCCCAGCATTTT
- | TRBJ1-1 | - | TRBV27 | CASSLGVGVNTEAFF | TGTGCCAGCAGTTTAGGGGTCGGGGTCAACACTGAAGCTTTCTTT
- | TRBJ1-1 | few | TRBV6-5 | CASSYVGTEAFF | TGTGCCAGCAGTTACGTGGGGACTGAAGCTTTCTTT
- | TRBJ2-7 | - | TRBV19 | CASSMGLGRGEQYF | TGTGCCAGTAGTATGGGATTGGGACGGGGCGAGCAGTACTTC
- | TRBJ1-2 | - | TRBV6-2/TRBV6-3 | CASSYLPGPTSYGYTF | TGTGCCAGCAGTTACTTGCCGGGGCCGACATCCTATGGCTACACCTTC
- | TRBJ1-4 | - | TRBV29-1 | CSVEVGGSEKLFF | TGCAGCGTTGAAGTAGGAGGGAGTGAAAAACTGTTTTTT
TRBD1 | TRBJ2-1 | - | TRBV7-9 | CASQQGGHNEQFF | TGTGCCAGCCAACAGGGGGGCCACAATGAGCAGTTCTTC
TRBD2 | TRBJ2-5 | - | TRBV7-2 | CASSPLRGGRQTQYF | TGTGCCAGCAGCCCCCTACGGGGGGGGCGCCAGACCCAGTACTTC
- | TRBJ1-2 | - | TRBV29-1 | CSGVQQDNYGYTF | TGCAGCGGAGTCCAACAGGACAACTATGGCTACACCTTC
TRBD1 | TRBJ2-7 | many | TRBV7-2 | CASRTGSLSYEQYF | TGTGCCAGCAGGACAGGGTCCCTCTCCTACGAGCAGTACTTC
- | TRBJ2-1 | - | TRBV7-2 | CASSFGGLPYNEQFF | TGTGCCAGCAGCTTTGGGGGCCTCCCCTACAATGAGCAGTTCTTC
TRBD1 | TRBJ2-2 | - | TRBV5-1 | CASSLYRGSTGELFF | TGCGCCAGCAGCTTGTACAGGGGGTCCACCGGGGAGCTGTTTTTT
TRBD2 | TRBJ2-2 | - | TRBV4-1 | CASSQDRTSSNTGELFF | TGCGCCAGCAGCCAAGATCGGACTAGCAGTAACACCGGGGAGCTGTTTTTT
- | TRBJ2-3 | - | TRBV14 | CASSQDRPGTDTQYF | TGTGCCAGCAGCCAAGATAGGCCCGGGACAGATACGCAGTATTTT
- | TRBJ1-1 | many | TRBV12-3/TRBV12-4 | CASSLGGSLTEAFF | TGTGCCAGCAGCTTAGGTGGCAGCCTTACTGAAGCTTTCTTT
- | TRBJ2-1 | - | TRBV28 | CASSIGRTYNEQFF | TGTGCCAGCAGTATTGGGAGAACCTACAATGAGCAGTTCTTC
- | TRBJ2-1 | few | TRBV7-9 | CASSLARKRLDEQFF | TGTGCCAGCAGCTTAGCGCGGAAAAGGCTCGATGAGCAGTTCTTC
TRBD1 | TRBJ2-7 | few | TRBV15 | CATSITGVAYEQYF | TGTGCCACCAGCATTACAGGGGTCGCCTACGAGCAGTACTTC
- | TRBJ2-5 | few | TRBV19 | CASSKRQGRLQETQYF | TGTGCCAGTAGTAAGAGGCAGGGGCGGCTTCAAGAGACCCAGTACTTC
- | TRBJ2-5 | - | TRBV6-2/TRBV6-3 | CASRPVGGWETQYF | TGTGCCAGCAGGCCGGTAGGGGGATGGGAGACCCAGTACTTC
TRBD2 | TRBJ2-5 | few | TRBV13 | CASAVRGGRETQYF | TGTGCCAGCGCTGTGCGGGGGGGCCGAGAGACCCAGTACTTC